The 27 T cell receptor beta chains presented below share a single source sample, sequenced in a study of spatial heterogeneity in lung cancer. Each CDR3 protein gets one entry after TCRdb re-called the 5' RACE reads with MiXCR. The data hold around 2,800 distinct CDR3 sequences, with about 20% observed a single time. This sample's time point: blood at routine non-recurrence follow-up after resection. The input for sequencing was PBMCs, taken at follow-up. These receptor sequences come from a male donor with early-stage non-small cell lung cancer.

This rearrangement joins TRBV9 to TRBJ2-5, with D perhaps matching TRBD1 (6 bases). The V end lost 3 bases, the J end lost 2 bases, and 14 bases lay between the germline ends. The CDR3 covers 15 residues. Germline assignment: CDR1 SGDLS and CDR2 YYNGEE. Here the CDR3 reads CASSEAAGQQETQYF. The CDR3 DNA reads TGTGCCAGCAGCGAGGCGGCCGGACAGCAAGAGACCCAGTACTTC.

The genes are TRBV5-4 and TRBJ1-2; TRBD1 might be the D (6 bases). The CDR3 spans 17 residues. V was cut by 6 bases and J by 3 bases, with 24 bases left in between. Germline CDR1 reads SGHNT; CDR2 reads YYREEE (reference sequence). CDR3 sequence: CASINGGPGHTDYGYTF. The CDR3 bases are TGTGCCAGCATCAACGGAGGACCGGGACACACGGACTATGGCTACACCTTC.

In its sample, this clonotype was seen many times. This chain joins TRBV19 and TRBJ2-7; 9 bases are a match to TRBD1. This CDR3 spans 13 amino acids. Trimming removed 6 bases from V and 3 bases from J; junction bases left unmatched: 3. Germline V gene sequence: CDR1 LNHDA, CDR2 SQIVND (reference sequence). The CDR3: CASRLDRGYEQYF. In nucleotides, the CDR3 is TGTGCCAGTAGACTGGACAGGGGCTACGAGCAGTACTTC.

The chain employs TRBV5-1 and TRBJ2-7; no firm D call. V shed 4 bases and J shed 7 bases, with 12 bases lying between them. Germline V CDR1 and CDR2: SGHRS, YFSETQ. The CDR3 is made up of 12 amino acids. CDR3 sequence: CASSPVGREQYF. CDR3 bases: TGCGCCAGCAGCCCCGTTGGTCGTGAGCAGTACTTC.

This clonotype is termed medium-sized. CDR3 bases: TGTGCCAGCACCCCCGAGGGGGGGGCCCTCCAGGGGTTCGAGCAGTACTTC. This translates into CASTPEGGALQGFEQYF. The chain recombines TRBV28 with TRBJ2-7, with a possible D match to TRBD2 (7 bases). Germline CDR1 MDHEN, CDR2 SYDVKM. Trimming took off 7 bases at V and 6 bases at J, with 28 bases between the two ends. This CDR3 region has 17 residues.

This clonotype is deemed medium-sized. The V call is TRBV30, the J call TRBJ1-5; D unresolved. The CDR3 sequence is 16 residues long. Per the germline V gene, CDR1 is GTSNPN and CDR2 is SVGIG (reference sequence). Trimming pared 1 base from V and 2 bases from J, leaving 15 bases between. DNA of the CDR3: TGTGCCTGGAGTGGACTTACTTCAAGTGGCAATCAGCCCCAGCATTTT. Translating gives CAWSGLTSSGNQPQHF.

This clonotype was recorded at least ten times. The chain has TRBV4-3 and TRBJ1-1; D call uncertain. V was pared by 4 bases and J by 1 base, with 10 bases between. Germline-derived CDR1 and CDR2 are LGHNA and YSLEER. There are 14 residues in the CDR3. CDR3 loop: CASSPETGNTEAFF. CDR3 coding DNA: TGCGCCAGCAGCCCCGAAACGGGGAACACTGAAGCTTTCTTT.

This clonotype was seen ten or more times. This chain joins TRBV18 and TRBJ2-7, with 8 positions matching TRBD1. J was trimmed by 6 bases and V by 2 bases; bases with no gene match: 3. The CDR3 covers 13 residues. Germline CDR1 and CDR2: KGHSH and LQKENI. The DNA of the CDR3 is TGTGCCAGCTCACCAGACAGGGGCTCCGAGCAGTACTTC. It encodes CASSPDRGSEQYF.

This clonotype is medium-sized in the sample. The J gene is TRBJ2-4, the V gene TRBV27; 8 bases line up with TRBD1. The junction had 10 bases not matched to a gene; V was cut back by 8 bases and J by 7 bases. Germline V gene lookup returns CDR1 MNHEY and CDR2 SMNVEV (reference sequence). CDR3 length: 14 residues. The CDR3 here is CASGIGGQVNIQYF. The CDR3 coding sequence is TGTGCCAGCGGGATAGGGGGACAGGTTAACATTCAGTACTTC.

Within the sample, this clonotype is medium-sized. V usage is TRBV19 and J usage is TRBJ2-1, with 11 bases that match TRBD2. V dropped 5 bases and J dropped 12; count of bases not matched to a gene: 15. Germline V lookup: CDR1 LNHDA, CDR2 SQIVND (reference sequence). The CDR3 has 16 residues. This CDR3 reads CASSLGNSGRGSGQFF. The CDR3 DNA follows: TGTGCCAGTAGTCTCGGAAATAGCGGGAGGGGTTCAGGGCAGTTCTTC.

This clonotype is labeled as medium-sized. DNA of the CDR3: TGTGCCAGCAGTGAAGCTAACGAGCAGTACGTC. Translating gives CASSEANEQYV. The rearrangement joins TRBV6-1 to TRBJ2-7; D gene ambiguous. Germline V gene lookup returns CDR1 MNHNS and CDR2 SASEGT. The length of the CDR3 is 11 residues. V lost 0 bases and J lost 5, with 2 bases in between.

This clonotype is labeled as medium-sized. The chain couples TRBV28 to TRBJ2-3; D uncertain. V lost 2 bases, J lost 5 bases, and 14 bases lay in between. The CDR3 loop spans 15 amino acids. Per the germline V gene, CDR1 is MDHEN and CDR2 is SYDVKM. The CDR3 nucleotides read TGTGCCAGCAGTTTACCGGAAGGCCTTTTAGATACGCAGTATTTT. Protein: CASSLPEGLLDTQYF.

J is TRBJ2-7 and V is TRBV5-1; D gene ambiguous. The CDR3 is 14 residues long. From germline, CDR1 is SGHRS and CDR2 YFSETQ. The germline V and J ends were trimmed by 0 bases and 3 bases, with 10 bases remaining between them. CDR3 protein: CASSLALVGYEQYF. The CDR3, as DNA: TGCGCCAGCAGCTTGGCTTTAGTCGGCTACGAGCAGTACTTC. The whole variable domain, filled in from reference TRBV5-1 and TRBJ2-7, reads KAGVTQTPRYLIKTRGQQVTLSCSPISGHRSVSWYQQTPGQGLQFLFEYFSETQRNKGNFPGRFSGRQFSNSRSEMNVSTLELGDSALYLCASSLALVGYEQYFGPGTRLTVT.

There are many counts of this clonotype. The J gene is TRBJ2-3, the V gene TRBV15; no firm D call. CDR3 length: 13 residues. The ends were cut back, 5 bases at V and 9 bases at J, with 15 bases in the middle. Germline V lookup: CDR1 LNHNV, CDR2 YYDKDF (reference sequence). The CDR3 sequence is CATSLETERTQYF. The CDR3 bases are TGTGCCACCAGCCTTGAAACCGAGAGGACGCAGTATTTT.

This clonotype was detected many times. This may be a read error, as it is one base from a much larger clone. V and J are TRBV11-2 and TRBJ2-2; D tentatively reads TRBD1 or TRBD2 (5 bases each). Germline V gene lookup returns CDR1 SGHAT and CDR2 FQNNGV. The CDR3 is 16 residues long. CDR3 protein: CVSSRSPTGRTGELFF. CDR3 DNA sequence: TGTGTCAGCAGCCGATCCCCAACGGGGCGCACCGGGGAGCTGTTTTTT.

In its sample, this clonotype is medium-sized. The genes are TRBV24-1 and TRBJ2-7; possible D gene TRBD2, 6 bases. Germline CDR1 reads KGHDR; CDR2 reads SFDVKD. The CDR3 runs to 13 residues. CDR3 protein: CASLEGDGYEQYV. The DNA for the CDR3 is TGTGCATCACTGGAGGGAGACGGCTACGAGCAGTACGTC.

There are many counts of this clonotype. The chain uses TRBV6-2 or TRBV6-3 and TRBJ2-5; 12 nucleotides agree with TRBD1. V was pared by 1 base and J by 5 bases, with 5 bases of the junction left unmatched. Germline loops: CDR1 MNHEY, CDR2 SVGEGT. The CDR3 is made up of 16 amino acids. This chain's CDR3 is CASSYFGTGGKETQYF. The CDR3 DNA reads as TGTGCCAGCAGTTACTTCGGGACAGGGGGCAAGGAGACCCAGTACTTC.

The V call is TRBV12-3 or TRBV12-4, the J call TRBJ2-5; 7 bases are a match to TRBD1. The length of the CDR3 is 13 residues. The ends lost 6 bases at V and 4 bases at J; junction bases unmatched: 5. The CDR3 here is CASSRDRPETQYF. The CDR3 coding sequence is TGTGCCAGCAGCCGGGACAGACCAGAGACCCAGTACTTC.

This clonotype is labeled as medium-sized (0.01 to 0.1%). The chain employs TRBV29-1 and TRBJ1-1; 9 nucleotides align to TRBD1. CDR3 size: 15 residues. The V gene end was trimmed by 7 bases and the J gene end by 4 bases; junction bases not matched to a gene: 13. Germline V lookup: CDR1 SQVTM, CDR2 ANQGSEA. The CDR3 DNA sequence: TGCAGCGGAAAAAGCCAGGGACAGGGAGGCACTGAAGCTTTCTTT. This sequence encodes CSGKSQGQGGTEAFF.

This clonotype appeared a few times. The V call is TRBV3-1, the J call TRBJ2-7; 8 nucleotides align to TRBD2. Germline lookup yields CDR1 LGHDT and CDR2 YNNKEL (reference sequence). Trimming took 3 bases from V and 3 from J; bases not matched to a gene: 13. There are 17 residues in the CDR3. For the CDR3, the DNA is TGTGCCAGCAGCCAGAAAGTCGCGGGGGGCCCAAGCTACGAGCAGTACTTC. Amino acids: CASSQKVAGGPSYEQYF.

This clonotype was counted ten times or more. The V and J genes are TRBV4-3 and TRBJ1-2; 7 bases align to TRBD1. The V gene's germline CDR1 is LGHNA and CDR2 YSLEER. The CDR3 covers 16 residues. J lost 8 bases, V lost 0 bases, and 12 bases had no gene match. The CDR3 loop is CASSQDRWYRGGGYTF. The CDR3 region has the DNA TGCGCCAGCAGCCAAGATAGGTGGTACAGGGGAGGCGGCTACACCTTC.

Relative to its sample, this clonotype is medium-sized. The chain uses TRBV6-2 or TRBV6-3 and TRBJ2-3; D perhaps matches TRBD2 (6 bases). Germline CDR1 reads MNHEY; CDR2 reads SVGEGT. This CDR3 has 16 residues. Between the trimmed V and J ends, which lost 6 bases and 2 bases, there was a span of 18 bases. CDR3 region: CASRQASGGATDTQYF. CDR3 bases: TGTGCCAGCAGACAGGCCAGCGGAGGGGCCACAGATACGCAGTATTTT.

In this sample, this clonotype turned up many times. The J gene is TRBJ2-2, the V gene TRBV7-9; 7 bases match TRBD1. CDR1 is SEHNR, CDR2 FQNEAQ, per germline (reference sequence). This CDR3 has 15 amino acids. V was clipped by 5 bases and J by 5 bases; unmatched bases: 8. The CDR3 nucleotides are TGTGCCAGCAGCAACCACCAACAGGGGACCGGGGAGCTGTTTTTT. It specifies CASSNHQQGTGELFF.

Sample share makes this clonotype medium-sized. The chain combines TRBV19 with TRBJ2-5, with TRBD1 matching over 7 bases. This CDR3 has 16 amino acids. The germline V gene encodes CDR1 LNHDA and CDR2 SQIVND (reference sequence). V shed 3 bases and J 2 bases; nucleotides not matched to a gene: 9. Here the CDR3 reads CASSMPGQPSQETQYF. CDR3 coding DNA: TGTGCCAGTAGTATGCCGGGACAGCCTTCTCAAGAGACCCAGTACTTC.

By frequency in the sample, this clonotype is medium-sized (0.01 to 0.1%). For the CDR3, the DNA is TGCGCCAGCAGCTTGGCAGGGGCAGGAAACCTCTACGAGCAGTACTTC. Translation gives CASSLAGAGNLYEQYF. This chain links TRBV5-1 with TRBJ2-7, with a possible D match to TRBD1 (6 bases). Trimming left V 0 bases short and J 3 bases short, with 16 bases between. The length of the CDR3 is 16 residues. Per germline, CDR1 SGHRS and CDR2 YFSETQ.

By share of the sample, this clonotype is medium-sized. V usage is TRBV20-1 and J usage is TRBJ2-2, with unresolved D. The CDR3 is made up of 13 amino acids. V lost 1 base and J 2 bases, leaving 5 bases between the germline ends. Germline CDR1 reads DFQATT; CDR2 reads SNEGSKA (reference sequence). The DNA of the CDR3 is TGCAGTGCTAGAGTACCTAACACCGGGGAGCTGTTTTTT. It translates to CSARVPNTGELFF.

This clonotype is labeled as medium-sized (0.01 to 0.1%). The chain has TRBV15 and TRBJ1-5; tentatively, D is TRBD1 (6 bases). The germline V gene encodes CDR1 LNHNV and CDR2 YYDKDF (reference sequence). Trimming shortened V by 0 bases and J by 1 base, and 22 bases separated the two germline ends. CDR3 length: 20 amino acids. CDR3 DNA: TGTGCCACCAGCAGAGAGGACGCAGGGACACTGTGGGGCAGCAATCAGCCCCAGCATTTT. This sequence encodes CATSREDAGTLWGSNQPQHF.